This T cell receptor (beta chain) is drawn from a study of read filtering for tumor transcriptome and immune sequencing. From roughly 0.4 ug of RNA, a library with molecular barcoded alpha/delta and beta/gamma adaptors was made. TCRdb re-derived calls from the reads in MiXCR, one entry per CDR3 protein. Counted here are 35,000 to 40,000 distinct CDR3 sequences, roughly 13% occurring once; the ten biggest clones make up about two fifths. The V end was cut by 3 bases, the J end by 5 bases, with 8 bases between. The germline V gene has CDR1 MNHNS and CDR2 SASEGT. The CDR3 is 13 residues long. This clonotype was detected ten times or more.

Sequenced input: a population of CD138-negative cells sorted from bone marrow. The receptor was isolated from a donor older than 35 with multiple myeloma. The chain recombines TRBV6-1 with TRBJ2-1; no clear D. Here the CDR3 reads CASSEGFNNEQFF. The CDR3 DNA sequence: TGTGCCAGCAGTGAGGGCTTTAACAATGAGCAGTTCTTC.